This TCR beta chain was recovered during a study of molecular identifiers for immune sequencing clone quantification. TCRdb fed the PCR reads into MiXCR, producing one record per CDR3 protein. This repertoire shows about 100,000 distinct CDR3 sequences, 35% to 40% found once; its top ten account for around 4.2%. The germline V and J ends were trimmed by 4 bases and 3 bases, with 14 bases remaining between them. The germline gives CDR1 MNHNS, CDR2 SASEGT. The CDR3 length is 15 residues. With respect to this clonotype: A much larger clone sits a single nucleotide away, making a read error possible. A read error is likely, as this CDR3 ends without the conserved phenylalanine or tryptophan.

This receptor was taken from a human donor in good health. Some libraries in this study had Jurkat cell RNA spiked in. The chain carries TRBV6-1 and TRBJ2-3; D is unresolved. Sequenced material: naive CD8+ T cells from blood, with Jurkat cell RNA spiked in. The sample's subset: FACS-sorted CD8+CD4-CCR7+CD45RA+ naive T cells. CDR3 loop: CASSGARKRTDTQYI. Written as DNA, the CDR3 is TGTGCCAGCAGTGGGGCAAGGAAGAGAACAGATACGCAGTATATT.